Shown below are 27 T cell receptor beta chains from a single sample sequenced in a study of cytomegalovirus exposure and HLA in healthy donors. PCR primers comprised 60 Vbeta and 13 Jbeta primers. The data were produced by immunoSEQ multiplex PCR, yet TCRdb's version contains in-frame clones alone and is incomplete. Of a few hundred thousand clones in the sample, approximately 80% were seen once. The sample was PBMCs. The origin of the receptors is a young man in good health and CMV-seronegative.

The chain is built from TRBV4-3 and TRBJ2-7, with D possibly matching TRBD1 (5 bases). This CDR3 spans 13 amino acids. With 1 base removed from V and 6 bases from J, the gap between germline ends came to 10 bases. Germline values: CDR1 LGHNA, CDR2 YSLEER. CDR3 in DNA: TGCGCCAGCAGCCAAGTGGAAGGGGCCGAGCAGTACTTC. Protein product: CASSQVEGAEQYF.

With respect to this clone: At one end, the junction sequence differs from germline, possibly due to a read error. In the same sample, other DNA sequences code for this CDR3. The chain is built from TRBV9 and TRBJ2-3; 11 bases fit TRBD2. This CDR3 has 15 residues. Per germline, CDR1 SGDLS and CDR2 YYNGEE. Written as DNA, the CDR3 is TGTGCCAGCAGCGTTAGCGGGGGGGCTGCAGATACACAGTATTTT. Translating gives CASSVSGGAADTQYF.

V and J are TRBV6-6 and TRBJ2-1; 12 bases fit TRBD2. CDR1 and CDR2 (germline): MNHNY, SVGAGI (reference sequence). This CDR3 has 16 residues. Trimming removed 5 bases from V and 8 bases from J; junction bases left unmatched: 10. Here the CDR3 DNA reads TGTGCCAGCAGTACTCCGACTAGCGGGGGAAGGGATGAGCAGTTCTTC. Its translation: CASSTPTSGGRDEQFF.

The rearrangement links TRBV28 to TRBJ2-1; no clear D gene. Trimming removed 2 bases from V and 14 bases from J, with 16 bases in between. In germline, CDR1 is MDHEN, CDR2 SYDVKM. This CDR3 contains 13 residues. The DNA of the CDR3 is TGTGCCAGCAGTTTAGAGAGCCGACTTAAAGAGTTCTTC. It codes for CASSLESRLKEFF.

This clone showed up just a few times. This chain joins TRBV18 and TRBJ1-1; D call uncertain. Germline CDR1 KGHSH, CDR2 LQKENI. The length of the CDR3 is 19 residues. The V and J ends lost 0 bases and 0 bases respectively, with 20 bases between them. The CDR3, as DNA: TGTGCCAGCTCACCACCGAAGGGAGGTCTAAGAACGATGAACACTGAAGCTTTCTTT. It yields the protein CASSPPKGGLRTMNTEAFF.

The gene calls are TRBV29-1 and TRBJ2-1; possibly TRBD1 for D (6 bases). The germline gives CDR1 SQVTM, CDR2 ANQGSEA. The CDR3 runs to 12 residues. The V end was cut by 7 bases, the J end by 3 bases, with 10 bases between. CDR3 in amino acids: CSEGHGYNEQFF. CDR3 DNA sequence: TGCAGCGAGGGACACGGCTACAATGAGCAGTTCTTC.

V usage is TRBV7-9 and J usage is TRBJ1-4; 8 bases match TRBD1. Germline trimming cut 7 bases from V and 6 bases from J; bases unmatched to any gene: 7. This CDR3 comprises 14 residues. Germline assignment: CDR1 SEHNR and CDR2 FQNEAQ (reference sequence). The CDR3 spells CASTPGTGHEKLFF. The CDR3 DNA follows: TGTGCCAGCACCCCCGGGACAGGTCATGAAAAACTGTTTTTT.

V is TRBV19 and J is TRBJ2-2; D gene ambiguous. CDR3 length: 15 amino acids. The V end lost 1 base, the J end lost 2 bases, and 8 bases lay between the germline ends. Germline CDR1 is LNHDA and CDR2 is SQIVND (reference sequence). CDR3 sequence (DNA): TGTGCCAGTAGTATAGGCCTATTTAACACCGGGGAGCTGTTTTTT. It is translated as CASSIGLFNTGELFF.

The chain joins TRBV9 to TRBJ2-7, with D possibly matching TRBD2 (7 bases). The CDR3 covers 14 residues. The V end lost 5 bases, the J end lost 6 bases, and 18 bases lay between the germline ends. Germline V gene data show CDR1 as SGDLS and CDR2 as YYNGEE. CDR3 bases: TGTGCCAGCAGTGGGGGGGCGACACCCCTCGAGCAGTACTTC. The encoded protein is CASSGGATPLEQYF.

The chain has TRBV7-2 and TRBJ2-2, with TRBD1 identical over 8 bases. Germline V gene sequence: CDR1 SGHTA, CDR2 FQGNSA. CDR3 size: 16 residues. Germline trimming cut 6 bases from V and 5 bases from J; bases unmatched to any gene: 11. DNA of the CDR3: TGTGCCAGCAGGCCTACGTCCGGGACAGGAACCGGGGAGCTGTTTTTT. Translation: CASRPTSGTGTGELFF.

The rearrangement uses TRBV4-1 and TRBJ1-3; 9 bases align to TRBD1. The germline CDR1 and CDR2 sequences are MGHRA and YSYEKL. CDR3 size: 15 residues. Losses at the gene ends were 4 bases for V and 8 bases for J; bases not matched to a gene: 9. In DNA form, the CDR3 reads TGCGCCAGCAGCCTCAGGACAGGGGTTTTAGACACCATATATTTT. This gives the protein CASSLRTGVLDTIYF.

The CDR3 DNA reads as TGTGCCAGCAGTGCAGGGGGCCCAGGGACCTACGAGCAGTACTTC. It encodes CASSAGGPGTYEQYF. The V call is TRBV2, the J call TRBJ2-7; 8 bases agree with TRBD1. The germline V gene has CDR1 SNHLY and CDR2 FYNNEI. The CDR3 has 15 residues. Trimming at V came to 4 bases and at J to 2 bases, leaving 7 bases not matched to a gene.

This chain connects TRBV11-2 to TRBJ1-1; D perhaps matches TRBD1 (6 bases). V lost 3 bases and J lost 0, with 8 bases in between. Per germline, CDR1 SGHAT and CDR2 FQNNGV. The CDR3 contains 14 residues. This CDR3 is CASSLTGVNTEAFF. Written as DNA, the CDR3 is TGTGCCAGCAGCTTGACAGGTGTGAACACTGAAGCTTTCTTT.

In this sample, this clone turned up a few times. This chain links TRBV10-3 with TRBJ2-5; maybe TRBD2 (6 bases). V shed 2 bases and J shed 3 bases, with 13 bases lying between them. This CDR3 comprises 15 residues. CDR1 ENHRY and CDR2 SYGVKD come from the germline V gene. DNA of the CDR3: TGTGCCATCAGTGAGCCCCAGGGAGGCGAAGAGACCCAGTACTTC. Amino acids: CAISEPQGGEETQYF.

The CDR3 DNA reads TGCGCCAGCAGGCGGTTCCTGGGGGGACGGAGCAAACTGTTTTTT. Residues: CASRRFLGGRSKLFF. The rearrangement uses TRBV4-1 and TRBJ1-4, with a weak D call TRBD1 (5 bases). Trimming pared 6 bases from V and 11 bases from J, leaving 22 bases between. CDR3 length: 15 amino acids. CDR1 is MGHRA and CDR2 is YSYEKL in the germline V gene.

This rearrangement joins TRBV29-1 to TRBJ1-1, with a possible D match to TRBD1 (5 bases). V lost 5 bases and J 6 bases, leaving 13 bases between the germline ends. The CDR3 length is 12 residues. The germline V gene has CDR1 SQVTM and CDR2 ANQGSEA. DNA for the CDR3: TGCAGCGTTCGGTTTCTGGGGCCTGAAGCTTTCTTT. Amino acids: CSVRFLGPEAFF.

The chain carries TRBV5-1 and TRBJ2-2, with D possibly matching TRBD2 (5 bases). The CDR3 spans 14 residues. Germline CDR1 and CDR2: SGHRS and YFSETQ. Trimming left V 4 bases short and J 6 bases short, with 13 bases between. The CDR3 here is CASSPLGGAGELFF. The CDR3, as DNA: TGCGCCAGCAGCCCACTAGGTGGGGCCGGGGAGCTGTTTTTT.

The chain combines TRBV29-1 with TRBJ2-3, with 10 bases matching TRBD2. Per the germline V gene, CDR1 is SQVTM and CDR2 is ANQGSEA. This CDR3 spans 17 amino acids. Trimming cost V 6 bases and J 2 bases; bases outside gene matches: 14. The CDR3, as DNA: TGCAGCGTCACCTATAGCGGGGGGTACCCTAACACAGATACGCAGTATTTT. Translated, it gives CSVTYSGGYPNTDTQYF.

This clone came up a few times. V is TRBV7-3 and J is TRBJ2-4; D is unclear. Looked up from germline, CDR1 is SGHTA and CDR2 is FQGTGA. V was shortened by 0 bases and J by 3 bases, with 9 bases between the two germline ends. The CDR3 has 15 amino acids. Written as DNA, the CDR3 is TGTGCCAGCAGCTTAACGACCTGGAGCAAAAACATTCAGTACTTC. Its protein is CASSLTTWSKNIQYF.

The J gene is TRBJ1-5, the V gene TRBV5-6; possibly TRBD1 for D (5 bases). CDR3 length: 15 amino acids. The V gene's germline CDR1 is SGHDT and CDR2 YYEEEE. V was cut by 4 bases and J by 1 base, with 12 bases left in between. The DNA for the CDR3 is TGTGCCAGCAGCCCATCTGGGGGGAGCAATCAGCCCCAGCATTTT. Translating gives CASSPSGGSNQPQHF.

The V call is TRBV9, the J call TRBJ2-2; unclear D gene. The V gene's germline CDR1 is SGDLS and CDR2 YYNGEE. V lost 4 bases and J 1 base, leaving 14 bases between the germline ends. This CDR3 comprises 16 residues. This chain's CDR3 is CASSQLAHQNTGELFF. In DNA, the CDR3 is TGTGCCAGCAGCCAACTTGCGCACCAGAACACCGGGGAGCTGTTTTTT.

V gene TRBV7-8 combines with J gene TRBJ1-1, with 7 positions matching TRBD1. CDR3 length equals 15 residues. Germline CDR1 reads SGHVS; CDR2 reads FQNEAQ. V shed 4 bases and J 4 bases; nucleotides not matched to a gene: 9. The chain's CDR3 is CASSYDRVRVTEAFF. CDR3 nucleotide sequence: TGTGCCAGCAGCTATGACAGGGTTAGGGTCACTGAAGCTTTCTTT. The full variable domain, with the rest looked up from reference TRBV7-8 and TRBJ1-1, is GAGVSQSPRYKVAKRGQDVALRCDPISGHVSLFWYQQALGQGPEFLTYFQNEAQLDKSGLPSDRFFAERPEGSVSTLKIQRTQQEDSAVYLCASSYDRVRVTEAFFGQGTRLTVV.

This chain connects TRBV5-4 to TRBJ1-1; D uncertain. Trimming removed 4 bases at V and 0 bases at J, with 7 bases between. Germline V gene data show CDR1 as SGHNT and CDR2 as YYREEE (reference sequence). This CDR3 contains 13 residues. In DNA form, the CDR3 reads TGTGCCAGCAGCCCTCAGATGAACACTGAAGCTTTCTTT. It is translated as CASSPQMNTEAFF.

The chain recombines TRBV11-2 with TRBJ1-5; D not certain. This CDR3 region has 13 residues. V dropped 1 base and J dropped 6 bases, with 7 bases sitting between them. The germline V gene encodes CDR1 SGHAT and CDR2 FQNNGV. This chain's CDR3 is CASSLAGGQPQHF. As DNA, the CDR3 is TGTGCCAGCAGCTTAGCTGGCGGTCAGCCCCAGCATTTT.

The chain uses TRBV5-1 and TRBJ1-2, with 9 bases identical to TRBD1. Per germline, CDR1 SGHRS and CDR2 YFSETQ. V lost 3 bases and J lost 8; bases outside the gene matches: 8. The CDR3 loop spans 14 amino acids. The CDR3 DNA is TGCGCCAGCAGCTCCGGGACAGGGATTTTAGGCTACACCTTC. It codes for CASSSGTGILGYTF.

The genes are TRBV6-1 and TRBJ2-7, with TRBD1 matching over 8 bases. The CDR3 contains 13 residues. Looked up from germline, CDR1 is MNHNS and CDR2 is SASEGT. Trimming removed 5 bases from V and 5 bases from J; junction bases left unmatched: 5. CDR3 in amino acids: CASSPRTGNEQYF. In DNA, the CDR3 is TGTGCCAGCAGTCCCAGGACAGGGAACGAGCAGTACTTC.

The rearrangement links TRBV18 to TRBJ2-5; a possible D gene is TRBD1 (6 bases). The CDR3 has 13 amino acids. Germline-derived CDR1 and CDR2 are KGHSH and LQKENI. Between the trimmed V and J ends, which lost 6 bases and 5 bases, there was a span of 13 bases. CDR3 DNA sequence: TGTGCCAGCTCCCTACGACAGGTCGAGACCCAGTACTTC. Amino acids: CASSLRQVETQYF. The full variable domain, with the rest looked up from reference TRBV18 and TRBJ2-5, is NAGVMQNPRHLVRRRGQEARLRCSPMKGHSHVYWYRQLPEEGLKFMVYLQKENIIDESGMPKERFSAEFPKEGPSILRIQQVVRGDSAAYFCASSLRQVETQYFGPGTRLLVL.